The 25 T cell receptor beta chains below all came from one sample that was sequenced in a study of neurological immune-mediated disorders. A single record per CDR3 protein comes from TCRdb applying MiXCR to the 5' RACE reads. The sample contains tens of thousands of distinct CDR3 sequences, under 13% of which appear only once. Sequences were obtained from PBMCs. These receptors all stem from a woman in her thirties or forties with HTLV-1-associated myelopathy (HAM/TSP).

The table lists this clonotype with many counts. The rearrangement joins TRBV21-1 to TRBJ2-6; TRBD1, the D gene given by the table, was not confirmed from the DNA. TRBV21-1 is a known pseudogene. This CDR3 contains 21 residues. The CDR3 nucleotides are TGTGCCAGCACCGGGAGTGAAGATCAGGGATCCCTACTGACTGGGGCCAACGTCCTGACTTTC. Its protein product is CASTGSEDQGSLLTGANVLTF.

This clonotype was picked up many times. The rearrangement uses TRBV5-1 and TRBJ2-1; D is ambiguous. Between the trimmed V and J ends, which lost 6 bases and 10 bases, there was a span of 5 bases. CDR1 and CDR2 from the germline V gene are SGHRS and YFSETQ. The CDR3 runs 9 residues. The CDR3 bases are TGCGCCAGCAACCGGGAGCAGTTCTTC. Its translation: CASNREQFF.

Many counts were recorded for this clonotype. CDR3 sequence (DNA): TGCAGTGCCCCGGGACTAGCGGGCAGCTCCTACAATGAGCAGTTCTTC. It yields the protein CSAPGLAGSSYNEQFF. The chain combines TRBV20-1 with TRBJ2-1; 12 bases align to TRBD2. J lost 0 bases, V lost 6 bases, and 6 bases had no gene match. CDR1 DFQATT and CDR2 SNEGSKA come from the germline V gene (reference sequence). This CDR3 region has 16 residues.

In this sample, this clonotype turned up many times. The chain joins TRBV20-1 to TRBJ1-1, with 9 bases identical to TRBD1. The CDR3 is made up of 15 amino acids. Losses at the gene ends were 2 bases for V and 3 bases for J; bases not matched to a gene: 7. CDR1 DFQATT and CDR2 SNEGSKA come from the germline V gene (reference sequence). The CDR3 region is CSARPSTGGDTEAFF. DNA of the CDR3: TGCAGTGCTAGACCTTCGACAGGGGGTGACACTGAAGCTTTCTTT.

This clonotype occurred many times. The rearrangement uses TRBV29-1 and TRBJ2-7; TRBD1 might be the D (5 bases). Germline CDR1 reads SQVTM; CDR2 reads ANQGSEA. Deletions cut 4 bases from V and 5 bases from J, with 18 bases between. The CDR3 has 14 residues. The CDR3: CSVAGAPGADEQYF. CDR3 DNA: TGCAGCGTTGCTGGGGCACCTGGGGCAGACGAGCAGTACTTC.

This clonotype was recorded many times. This chain links TRBV7-9 with TRBJ2-7, with 7 bases aligning to TRBD2. J gave up 1 base and V 1 base, and 7 bases lay outside the gene matches. The CDR3 spans 16 residues. Germline loops: CDR1 SEHNR, CDR2 FQNEAQ (reference sequence). DNA of the CDR3: TGTGCCAGCAGCTTAGATTTGGCGGGGGTTTCCTACGAGCAGTACTTC. It specifies CASSLDLAGVSYEQYF.

The count of this clonotype is one. For the CDR3, the DNA is TGTGCCAGCAGCTTAGACTGGCGGGACACAGATACGCAGTATTTT. Residues: CASSLDWRDTDTQYF. The rearrangement uses TRBV7-2 and TRBJ2-3; a weak D match, TRBD2 (6 bases). V was cut by 1 base and J by 2 bases, with 10 bases left in between. From germline, CDR1 is SGHTA and CDR2 FQGNSA. This CDR3 has 15 residues.

Ten or more counts support this clonotype. The chain uses TRBV10-3 and TRBJ2-2, with TRBD2 as a possible D gene (5 bases). Germline loops: CDR1 ENHRY, CDR2 SYGVKD. This CDR3 is built from 13 residues. Trimming removed 8 bases from V and 5 bases from J, with 12 bases in between. CDR3 DNA: TGTGCCATCTTGAGGGTTAGGACCGGGGAGCTGTTTTTT. Its protein is CAILRVRTGELFF.

This clonotype came up many times. The chain couples TRBV20-1 to TRBJ1-6; weak D call: TRBD1 (5 bases). V lost 3 bases to trimming and J lost 5 bases, with 8 bases between them. Germline assignment: CDR1 DFQATT and CDR2 SNEGSKA (reference sequence). The CDR3 has 13 amino acids. CDR3 nucleotides: TGCAGTGCTAGCGGGGCAAATAATTCACCCCTCCACTTT. It codes for CSASGANNSPLHF.

Remarks on this clonotype: A much larger clone differs by one base, so this may be a read error. The gene calls are TRBV20-1 and TRBJ2-1, with D possibly TRBD2 on 6 matching bases. Trimming took 6 bases from V and 7 from J, leaving 19 bases between them. From germline, CDR1 is DFQATT and CDR2 SNEGSKA (reference sequence). The CDR3 runs to 14 residues. The CDR3 here is CSAPWRGRRNEQFF. The DNA for the CDR3 is TGCAGTGCCCCATGGAGGGGAAGAAGGAATGAGCAGTTCTTC.

This clonotype was recorded many times. The chain uses TRBV20-1 and TRBJ1-2; TRBD1 might be the D (6 bases). Trimming took 5 bases from V and 4 from J, leaving 11 bases between them. The CDR3 consists of 12 residues. Germline V gene sequence: CDR1 DFQATT, CDR2 SNEGSKA (reference sequence). The chain's CDR3 is CSAGGHGYGYTF. CDR3 in DNA: TGCAGTGCTGGGGGGCATGGCTATGGCTACACCTTC.

Many counts were recorded for this clonotype. This chain connects TRBV5-1 to TRBJ2-3; D is possibly TRBD1 or TRBD2 (5 bases each). Per the germline V gene, CDR1 is SGHRS and CDR2 is YFSETQ. The V and J ends lost 4 bases and 4 bases respectively, with 13 bases between them. The CDR3 covers 14 residues. CDR3 sequence reads: CASSTGVGPDTQYF. Here the CDR3 DNA reads TGCGCCAGCAGCACCGGGGTGGGGCCAGATACGCAGTATTTT.

The chain uses TRBV20-1 and TRBJ1-1; D gene uncertain. Trimming left V 6 bases short and J 3 bases short, with 11 bases between. Germline loops: CDR1 DFQATT, CDR2 SNEGSKA (reference sequence). There are 12 residues in the CDR3. The CDR3 protein is CSAFDGDTEAFF. The DNA for the CDR3 is TGCAGTGCGTTTGACGGGGACACTGAAGCTTTCTTT.

This clonotype was seen ten or more times. CDR3 DNA sequence: TGCGCCAGCAGCTTGGAACTAGCGACAATTGGTGAGCAGTTCTTC. Encoded protein: CASSLELATIGEQFF. The V and J genes are TRBV5-1 and TRBJ2-1, with 7 bases identical to TRBD2. The CDR3 length is 15 residues. V lost 0 bases and J lost 9; bases outside the gene matches: 9. The germline V gene has CDR1 SGHRS and CDR2 YFSETQ.

This clonotype was detected ten times or more. The genes are TRBV18 and TRBJ2-1; 11 nucleotides match TRBD1. J gave up 2 bases and V 3 bases, and 3 bases lay outside the gene matches. Germline values: CDR1 KGHSH, CDR2 LQKENI. CDR3 length: 16 residues. The DNA for the CDR3 is TGTGCCAGCTCACCCGGGGACAGGGGGACCTACAATGAGCAGTTCTTC. It encodes CASSPGDRGTYNEQFF.

This clonotype was counted ten times or more. The chain couples TRBV2 to TRBJ1-3; TRBD1 agrees at 8 bases. Unmatched junction bases numbered 17, after V lost 7 bases and J lost 0 bases. The length of the CDR3 is 19 residues. Germline V CDR1 and CDR2: SNHLY, FYNNEI. The CDR3 nucleotides read TGTGCCAGCAAGGGGCCCCCGGGACAGGCCTTATTCTCTGGAAACACCATATATTTT. This codes for CASKGPPGQALFSGNTIYF.

This clonotype was seen a single time. This could be a read error, since a much larger clone is one nucleotide away. The genes are TRBV9 and TRBJ1-2, with D possibly being TRBD1 (5 bases). Germline assignment: CDR1 SGDLS and CDR2 YYNGEE. This CDR3 is built from 15 residues. Between the trimmed V and J ends, which lost 4 bases and 4 bases, there was a span of 17 bases. CDR3 protein: CASSLGPGESYGYTF. In nucleotides, the CDR3 is TGTGCCAGCAGCTTAGGGCCGGGGGAGAGCTATGGCTACACCTTC.

The table lists this clonotype with many counts. The gene calls are TRBV12-3 or TRBV12-4 and TRBJ1-1; 11 bases map to TRBD1. The trim removed 3 bases at V and 6 bases at J, leaving 6 bases unmatched. CDR3 size: 15 residues. Written as DNA, the CDR3 is TGTGCCAGCAGTTTCGGGGACAGGGGGTTCGCTGAAGCTTTCTTT. Residues: CASSFGDRGFAEAFF.

This clonotype was observed many times. The CDR3 region is CASSLTTGTGANVLTF. The CDR3 DNA sequence: TGTGCCAGCAGCTTAACGACAGGGACTGGGGCCAACGTCCTGACTTTC. This rearrangement joins TRBV7-9 to TRBJ2-6; TRBD1 matches at 7 bases. Per the germline V gene, CDR1 is SEHNR and CDR2 is FQNEAQ (reference sequence). Trimming took 2 bases from V and 2 from J; bases not matched to a gene: 3. The CDR3 extends over 16 amino acids.

The sample holds many counts of this clonotype. This sequence joins TRBV7-2 and TRBJ2-2, with 9 bases aligning to TRBD2. V lost 4 bases to trimming and J lost 5 bases; unmatched junction nucleotides: 8. The CDR3 loop spans 16 amino acids. The germline V gene has CDR1 SGHTA and CDR2 FQGNSA. CDR3 nucleotide sequence: TGTGCCAGCAGCTACCAAGCGGGGGGTGGGACCGGGGAGCTGTTTTTT. Translation: CASSYQAGGGTGELFF. Full variable domain (missing parts from reference TRBV7-2 and TRBJ2-2): GAGVSQSPSNKVTEKGKDVELRCDPISGHTALYWYRQSLGQGLEFLIYFQGNSAPDKSGLPSDRFSAERTGGSVSTLTIQRTQQEDSAVYLCASSYQAGGGTGELFFGEGSRLTVL.

In this sample, this clonotype turned up many times. The chain recombines TRBV9 with TRBJ2-7; D call uncertain. Germline assignment: CDR1 SGDLS and CDR2 YYNGEE. Trimming shortened V by 0 bases and J by 0 bases, and 4 bases separated the two germline ends. The CDR3 loop spans 13 amino acids. CDR3 nucleotides: TGTGCCAGCAGCGTAGACGCCTCCTACGAGCAGTACTTC. This gives the protein CASSVDASYEQYF.

The chain employs TRBV5-1 and TRBJ1-1, with D possibly being TRBD1 (6 bases). Germline loops: CDR1 SGHRS, CDR2 YFSETQ. There are 15 residues in the CDR3. Trimming cost V 3 bases and J 0 bases, with 12 bases left between them. The CDR3 loop is CASSWGGPLNTEAFF. The CDR3 DNA reads TGCGCCAGCAGCTGGGGGGGCCCCTTGAACACTGAAGCTTTCTTT. Based on the CDR3 plus reference TRBV5-1 and TRBJ1-1, the full variable domain is KAGVTQTPRYLIKTRGQQVTLSCSPISGHRSVSWYQQTPGQGLQFLFEYFSETQRNKGNFPGRFSGRQFSNSRSEMNVSTLELGDSALYLCASSWGGPLNTEAFFGQGTRLTVV.

Ten or more counts support this clonotype. The chain employs TRBV14 and TRBJ1-1; possible D gene TRBD1, 6 bases. Trimming stripped 1 base from V and 0 bases from J, with 12 bases between. The germline V gene encodes CDR1 SGHDN and CDR2 FVKESK. The CDR3 spans 16 residues. The CDR3 spells CASSQGLWDMNTEAFF. DNA of the CDR3: TGTGCCAGCAGCCAAGGCTTGTGGGACATGAACACTGAAGCTTTCTTT.

This clonotype has at least ten counts. The chain is built from TRBV12-3 or TRBV12-4 and TRBJ2-1; 8 nucleotides align to TRBD2. With V trimmed by 2 bases and J by 5 bases, 5 bases remained unmatched. The CDR3 is made up of 15 amino acids. DNA of the CDR3: TGTGCCAGCAGTTTATTCGGGGGGGCTGACAATGAGCAGTTCTTC. Translating it yields CASSLFGGADNEQFF.

This clonotype has at least ten counts. V usage is TRBV5-1 and J usage is TRBJ1-1; 8 positions match TRBD1. The CDR3 totals 14 residues. Germline CDR1 SGHRS, CDR2 YFSETQ. J was trimmed by 7 bases and V by 0 bases; bases with no gene match: 5. The CDR3 loop reads CASSLARGPFEAFF. The CDR3, as DNA: TGCGCCAGCAGCTTGGCCAGGGGGCCTTTTGAAGCTTTCTTT.